Below, 22 T cell receptor beta chains from the same sample are listed, as sequenced in a study of T-cell reconstitution after alpha-beta-depleted transplantation in children. During its preparation, the TCRbeta library received unique molecular identifiers. One entry per CDR3 protein, called by TCRdb with MiXCR from the PCR reads. The sample holds 250,000 to 350,000 distinct CDR3 sequences, around 25% seen once. The starting material was PBMCs, mostly from graft donor cells, obtained 180 days after TCRalphabeta/CD19-depleted stem cell transplant. These receptors originate from a male patient younger than 18 who had a stem cell transplant for acute lymphoblastic leukemia, so the T cells may come from the graft donor.

This clonotype came up a few times. The CDR3 is CASSLNPYRSTYEQYF. CDR3 bases: TGTGCCAGCAGCTTAAATCCTTACAGGAGCACCTACGAGCAGTACTTC. This chain joins TRBV7-9 and TRBJ2-7, with D tentatively TRBD1 (5 bases). The CDR3 covers 16 residues. Germline V gene sequence: CDR1 SEHNR, CDR2 FQNEAQ (reference sequence). V lost 2 bases to trimming and J lost 2 bases, with 16 bases between them. The whole variable domain, remainder taken from reference TRBV7-9 and TRBJ2-7, is DTGVSQNPRHKITKRGQNVTFRCDPISEHNRLYWYRQTLGQGPEFLTYFQNEAQLEKSRLLSDRFSAERPKGSFSTLEIQRTEQGDSAMYLCASSLNPYRSTYEQYFGPGTRLTVT.

This chain connects TRBV29-1 to TRBJ1-1, with a tentative D call TRBD1 (5 bases). The V gene's germline CDR1 is SQVTM and CDR2 ANQGSEA. V was shortened by 6 bases and J by 0 bases, with 14 bases between the two germline ends. CDR3 length: 14 residues. CDR3 region: CSVRVDKMNTEAFF. CDR3 nucleotide sequence: TGCAGCGTCCGGGTGGACAAAATGAACACTGAAGCTTTCTTT.

V usage is TRBV25-1 and J usage is TRBJ1-2; a weak D match, TRBD1 (6 bases). Germline V lookup: CDR1 MGHDK, CDR2 SYGVNS. The CDR3 spans 18 residues. Trimming pared 2 bases from V and 2 bases from J, leaving 21 bases between. The CDR3 here is CASSEPVLSRQANYGYTF. The CDR3 nucleotides read TGTGCCAGCAGTGAACCGGTCCTCTCCCGACAGGCCAACTATGGCTACACCTTC.

The chain links TRBV20-1 to TRBJ2-1; D unresolved. Trimming removed 7 bases at V and 9 bases at J, with 13 bases between. This CDR3 has 11 amino acids. Germline CDR1 is DFQATT and CDR2 is SNEGSKA (reference sequence). In DNA form, the CDR3 reads TGCAGTGGAGCACTCCGGGCTGAGCAGTTCTTC. It translates to CSGALRAEQFF.

This clonotype appeared once. The chain joins TRBV3-1 to TRBJ2-3, with 7 bases aligning to TRBD1. Germline lookup yields CDR1 LGHDT and CDR2 YNNKEL (reference sequence). The junction had 14 bases not matched to a gene; V was cut back by 6 bases and J by 5 bases. The CDR3 runs 16 residues. The CDR3 coding sequence is TGTGCCAGCAGAGCGTCAATTCAGGGGGAAGGAGATACGCAGTATTTT. Translation gives CASRASIQGEGDTQYF.

V and J are TRBV27 and TRBJ1-4; 8 positions agree with TRBD1. The germline V gene has CDR1 MNHEY and CDR2 SMNVEV (reference sequence). Germline trimming cut 6 bases from V and 8 bases from J; bases unmatched to any gene: 8. The CDR3 totals 14 residues. Here the CDR3 DNA reads TGTGCCAGCAGACGACAGGGGCGAGAAGAAAAACTGTTTTTT. Amino acids: CASRRQGREEKLFF.

This chain links TRBV5-1 with TRBJ1-2, with 10 positions matching TRBD1. V was clipped by 0 bases and J by 6 bases; unmatched bases: 2. Germline-derived CDR1 and CDR2 are SGHRS and YFSETQ. The CDR3 is made up of 14 amino acids. The CDR3 DNA follows: TGCGCCAGCAGCTTGGGACAGGGGGCGCATGGCTACACCTTC. Translation: CASSLGQGAHGYTF.

This clonotype was detected ten times or more. The rearrangement links TRBV12-3 or TRBV12-4 to TRBJ2-3; 7 bases are shared with TRBD1. Germline trimming cut 3 bases from V and 3 bases from J; bases unmatched to any gene: 6. The CDR3 loop spans 15 amino acids. The CDR3 reads CASSFRQGKTDTQYF. CDR3 bases: TGTGCCAGCAGTTTCAGACAGGGAAAGACAGATACGCAGTATTTT.

This chain links TRBV5-1 with TRBJ2-5; 9 positions match TRBD1. With V trimmed by 4 bases and J by 1 base, 8 bases remained unmatched. The CDR3 sequence is 16 residues long. Germline loops: CDR1 SGHRS, CDR2 YFSETQ. The CDR3 bases are TGCGCCAGCAGCCGACAGGGGGGGCCCTTCCAAGAGACCCAGTACTTC. It encodes CASSRQGGPFQETQYF.

The rearrangement joins TRBV12-3 or TRBV12-4 to TRBJ1-2; D uncertain. CDR3 length: 13 amino acids. V was trimmed by 6 bases and J by 7 bases, leaving 15 bases between them. CDR3 nucleotide sequence: TGTGCCAGCAGCCTCTTGGGTTCCTTTGGCTACACCTTC. Translation gives CASSLLGSFGYTF.

The CDR3 DNA sequence: TGCAGTGCGAACATAGCGGGAGTACCCAATGAGCAGTTCTTC. It yields the protein CSANIAGVPNEQFF. The chain employs TRBV20-1 and TRBJ2-1; 9 nucleotides align to TRBD2. The germline V gene encodes CDR1 DFQATT and CDR2 SNEGSKA (reference sequence). CDR3 size: 14 residues. V lost 6 bases to trimming and J lost 6 bases; unmatched junction nucleotides: 9.

Ten or more counts support this clonotype. The chain carries TRBV10-3 and TRBJ2-5; no clear D gene. Germline V gives CDR1 ENHRY, CDR2 SYGVKD. Trimming removed 5 bases at V and 5 bases at J, with 6 bases between. The CDR3 is made up of 11 amino acids. Here the CDR3 DNA reads TGTGCCATCAGTCAGAGGGAGACCCAGTACTTC. It encodes CAISQRETQYF.

The chain recombines TRBV7-9 with TRBJ1-6, with D tentatively TRBD1 (6 bases). The V gene lost 1 base and the J gene lost 6 bases, with 13 bases spanning the gap. The CDR3 consists of 16 residues. The germline V gene encodes CDR1 SEHNR and CDR2 FQNEAQ (reference sequence). The CDR3 sequence is CASSLVGGGGNSPLHF. DNA for the CDR3: TGTGCCAGCAGCTTAGTCGGGGGAGGGGGTAATTCACCCCTCCACTTT.

V usage is TRBV6-1 and J usage is TRBJ2-6; TRBD2 aligns across 8 bases. The CDR3 runs to 16 residues. V lost 10 bases and J lost 2; bases outside the gene matches: 10. The germline V gene encodes CDR1 MNHNS and CDR2 SASEGT. CDR3 nucleotide sequence: TGTGCCACCCACGGGGGGGCGTTAGCTGGGGCCAACGTCCTGACTTTC. This translates into CATHGGALAGANVLTF.

The chain couples TRBV11-2 to TRBJ2-2; TRBD2 matches at 12 bases. Per germline, CDR1 SGHAT and CDR2 FQNNGV. After removal of 0 bases from V and 5 bases from J, the junction contained 7 bases not matched to a gene. CDR3 length: 18 amino acids. CDR3: CASSLDPRLAGETGELFF. The DNA of the CDR3 is TGTGCCAGCAGCTTAGATCCCCGACTAGCGGGAGAAACCGGGGAGCTGTTTTTT.

The J gene is TRBJ1-2, the V gene TRBV29-1, with TRBD1 matching 7 bases. Germline trimming cut 7 bases from V and 7 bases from J; bases unmatched to any gene: 6. This CDR3 is 11 amino acids long. Germline V gives CDR1 SQVTM, CDR2 ANQGSEA. The CDR3 DNA is TGCAGCGATGACAGGGACTTTGGCTACACCTTC. It translates to CSDDRDFGYTF.

V usage is TRBV11-2 and J usage is TRBJ1-6, with D perhaps matching TRBD1 (6 bases). Looked up from germline, CDR1 is SGHAT and CDR2 is FQNNGV. Trimming cost V 0 bases and J 9 bases, with 12 bases left between them. The CDR3 consists of 15 residues. CDR3 nucleotides: TGTGCCAGCAGCTTAGATCGGAACAGGGTTTCACCCCTCCACTTT. Residues: CASSLDRNRVSPLHF.

V usage is TRBV4-1 and J usage is TRBJ2-7; 7 nucleotides line up with TRBD1. J was trimmed by 4 bases and V by 5 bases; bases with no gene match: 8. Germline V CDR1 and CDR2: MGHRA, YSYEKL. There are 14 residues in the CDR3. CDR3 coding DNA: TGCGCCAGCAGCTACCGGGACAGACAGTACGAGCAGTACTTC. This gives the protein CASSYRDRQYEQYF.

The rearrangement uses TRBV21-1 and TRBJ2-1; the listed D gene, TRBD1, was not tested against the DNA. TRBV21-1 is given as a pseudogene. There are 20 residues in the CDR3. CDR3 sequence (DNA): TGTGCCAGCAGCAAATTCTATGCGGGTCACGGGACAGGAGGATACAATGAGCAGTTCTTC. As protein: CASSKFYAGHGTGGYNEQFF.

V usage is TRBV3-1 and J usage is TRBJ2-7; either TRBD1 or TRBD2 may fit D (6 bases each). The V end lost 2 bases, the J end lost 3 bases, and 17 bases lay between the germline ends. The CDR3 extends over 16 amino acids. The germline gives CDR1 LGHDT, CDR2 YNNKEL (reference sequence). This chain's CDR3 is CASSQNPGAGIYEQYF. The CDR3 DNA reads as TGTGCCAGCAGCCAAAATCCGGGGGCAGGGATCTACGAGCAGTACTTC.

This clonotype was counted a few times. The chain employs TRBV27 and TRBJ2-5; 7 bases fit TRBD1. Per germline, CDR1 MNHEY and CDR2 SMNVEV (reference sequence). The CDR3 is 16 amino acids. V lost 5 bases to trimming and J lost 2 bases; unmatched junction nucleotides: 11. The DNA of the CDR3 is TGTGCCAGCAGTGCCTCTTCCGGGACAGTACAAGAGACCCAGTACTTC. Amino acid sequence: CASSASSGTVQETQYF.

The sample holds a few counts of this clonotype. The V gene is TRBV5-1, the J gene TRBJ2-1, with 9 bases fitting TRBD2. Losses at the gene ends were 4 bases for V and 4 bases for J; bases not matched to a gene: 6. The CDR3 totals 15 residues. CDR1 SGHRS and CDR2 YFSETQ come from the germline V gene. CDR3 in DNA: TGCGCCAGCAGCCTGAGCGGGAGGACTTACAATGAGCAGTTCTTC. It translates to CASSLSGRTYNEQFF.